This paragraph reports one T cell receptor beta chain. Stated time point: patch test 1, 2 weeks after DPC sensitization. The treatment denotes: therapeutic diphenylcyclopropenone sensitization with weekly scalp DPC. Total RNA was isolated from whole blood that had not been fractionated. The data derive from a study of human T cells and chemical hapten exposure. The wider study: The cohort included alopecia areata under or over 50% scalp, totalis and universalis.

The library tagged each cDNA molecule with unique molecular identifiers. In TCRdb, the RACE reads were re-called with MiXCR into one record per CDR3 protein. The repertoire holds 40,000 to 50,000 distinct CDR3 sequences, with over 3.5% as singletons. The TCR was taken from a man in his fifties or sixties with alopecia areata. Some clones in this sample may be carry-over from other donors' samples. The sequenced sample was whole blood, obtained in connection with sensitization to the hapten diphenylcyclopropenone (DPC).

The CDR3 is CASSKSRGVYGYTF. CDR3 coding DNA: TGTGCCAGCAGCAAGTCCAGGGGAGTCTATGGCTACACCTTC. The V gene is TRBV21-1, the J gene TRBJ1-2; whether TRBD1, the table's D call, matches the DNA was not checked. TRBV21-1 is a pseudogene. CDR3 size: 14 residues.